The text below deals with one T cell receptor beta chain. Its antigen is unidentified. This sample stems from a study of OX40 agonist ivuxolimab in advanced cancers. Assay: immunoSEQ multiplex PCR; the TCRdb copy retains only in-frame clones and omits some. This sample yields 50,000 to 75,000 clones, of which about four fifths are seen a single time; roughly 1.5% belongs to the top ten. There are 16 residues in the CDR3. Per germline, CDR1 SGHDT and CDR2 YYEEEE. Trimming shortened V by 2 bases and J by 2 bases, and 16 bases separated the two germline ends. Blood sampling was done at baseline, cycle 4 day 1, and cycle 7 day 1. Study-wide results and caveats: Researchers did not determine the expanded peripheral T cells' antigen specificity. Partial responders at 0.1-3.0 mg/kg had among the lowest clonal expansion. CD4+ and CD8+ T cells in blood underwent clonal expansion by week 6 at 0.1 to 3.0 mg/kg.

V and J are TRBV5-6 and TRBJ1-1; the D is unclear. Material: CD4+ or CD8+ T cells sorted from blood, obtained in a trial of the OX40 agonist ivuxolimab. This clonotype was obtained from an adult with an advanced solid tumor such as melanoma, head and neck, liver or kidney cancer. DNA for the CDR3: TGTGCCAGCAGCTTCAACTGGGCCAGAGCAAACACTGAAGCTTTCTTT. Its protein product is CASSFNWARANTEAFF.